This is a list of T cell receptor beta chains from one sample in a study of shared clonotypes between healthy human individuals. Repertoires were generated with immunoSEQ multiplex PCR, while TCRdb's copy carries only in-frame clones and drops some. The sample carries about 2 million clones, 95% recorded once. Material: naive CD4+ T cells sorted from blood. The receptors were gathered from a man younger than 30 in good health. Each CDR3 is given with its conserved first and last residue. A D gene is named only where the DNA matches it firmly. Only part of the rows carry a size: once, few, many, or a class if the clone is expanded.

TRBJ2-3	-	TRBV2	14	-	CASRGLLSTDTQYF	TGTGCCAGCAGGGGACTGTTAAGCACAGATACGCAGTATTTT
TRBJ1-1	-	TRBV11-3	13	-	CASSLERNTEAFF	TGTGCCAGCAGCTTAGAGAGGAACACTGAAGCTTTCTTT
TRBJ2-7	-	TRBV4-3	16	-	CASSQAWAGADYEQYF	TGCGCCAGCAGCCAAGCCTGGGCAGGGGCGGACTACGAGCAGTACTTC
TRBJ1-6	-	TRBV10-3	15	-	CAISGHGGLASPLHF	TGTGCCATCAGTGGCCACGGGGGGCTTGCTTCACCCCTCCACTTT
TRBJ1-5	few	TRBV5-8	12	-	CASSFRGQPQHF	TGTGCCAGCAGCTTCCGGGGCCAGCCCCAGCATTTT
TRBJ2-5	once	TRBV29-1	14	TRBD1	CSVDRRDRGETQYF	TGCAGCGTTGATAGGCGGGACAGGGGAGAGACCCAGTACTTC
TRBJ1-6	-	TRBV9	17	TRBD1	CASSHPLGQLLNSPLHF	TGTGCCAGCAGCCATCCCTTGGGACAGCTTCTTAATTCACCCCTCCACTTT
TRBJ2-1	-	TRBV27	11	-	CASSFRGQQFF	TGTGCCAGCAGTTTTAGGGGTCAGCAGTTCTTC
TRBJ2-2	-	TRBV11-1	16	TRBD1	CASSPGWTGATGELFF	TGTGCCAGCAGCCCAGGGTGGACAGGGGCAACCGGGGAGCTGTTTTTT
TRBJ2-7	-	TRBV13	15	TRBD1	CASSFGGQISYEQYF	TGTGCCAGCAGCTTTGGGGGACAGATCTCCTACGAGCAGTACTTC
TRBJ2-7	-	TRBV5-1	15	TRBD1	CASSPIKDRACEQYF	TGCGCCAGCAGCCCTATTAAGGACAGGGCTTGCGAGCAGTACTTC
TRBJ1-2	-	TRBV6-1	17	TRBD1	CASSEAPGTGLNYGYTF	TGTGCCAGCAGTGAAGCTCCAGGGACAGGGCTTAACTATGGCTACACCTTC
TRBJ2-2	-	TRBV18	16	TRBD1	CASSLLQGRFTGELFF	TGTGCCAGCTCACTATTACAGGGGCGCTTCACCGGGGAGCTGTTTTTT
TRBJ2-5	-	TRBV11-1	14	-	CASSLGTSMETQYF	TGTGCCAGCAGCTTGGGTACTAGCATGGAGACCCAGTACTTC
TRBJ2-1	-	TRBV7-2	11	-	CASQNYNEQFF	TGTGCCAGTCAGAACTACAATGAGCAGTTCTTC
TRBJ2-5	once	TRBV19	13	-	CASSIRLSETQYF	TGTGCCAGTAGTATACGTTTATCGGAGACCCAGTACTTC
TRBJ2-1	-	TRBV5-1	15	TRBD2	CASSLASGGYNEQFF	TGCGCCAGCAGCTTAGCTAGCGGGGGTTACAATGAGCAGTTCTTC
TRBJ2-7	-	TRBV30	14	-	CAWSAGAAPYEQYF	TGTGCCTGGAGTGCAGGGGCCGCACCCTACGAGCAGTACTTC
TRBJ2-1	-	TRBV7-3	16	TRBD2	CASSSQGGLGINEQFF	TGTGCCAGCAGCTCCCAGGGAGGGTTGGGGATAAATGAGCAGTTCTTC
TRBJ2-3	-	TRBV7-9	15	TRBD2	CASSFRGTSIDTQYF	TGTGCCAGCAGCTTCCGCGGGACTAGCATCGATACGCAGTATTTT
TRBJ2-7	-	TRBV20-1	11	-	CSARQGYEQYF	TGCAGTGCTAGACAGGGATACGAGCAGTACTTC
TRBJ2-6	-	TRBV6-4	16	-	CASSVTFSSGANVLTF	TGTGCCAGCAGTGTGACATTCAGCTCTGGGGCCAACGTCCTGACTTTC
TRBJ1-1	-	TRBV6-6	14	TRBD1	CASSMTGLNTEAFF	TGTGCCAGCAGTATGACAGGGCTGAACACTGAAGCTTTCTTT
TRBJ2-2	-	TRBV12-5	14	-	CASGWTKNTGELFF	TGTGCTAGTGGGTGGACAAAAAACACCGGGGAGCTGTTTTTT
TRBJ2-3	few	TRBV25-1	13	-	CASSHPGADTQYF	TGTGCCAGCAGCCACCCGGGGGCAGATACGCAGTATTTT
TRBJ2-7	-	TRBV7-6	15	-	CASSLVQGSSYEQYF	TGTGCCAGCAGCTTAGTTCAGGGGAGCTCCTACGAGCAGTACTTC
TRBJ2-5	-	TRBV5-1	15	TRBD2	CASSRRLAGVETQYF	TGCGCCAGCAGCCGACGACTAGCGGGAGTAGAGACCCAGTACTTC
TRBJ2-2	-	TRBV28	15	TRBD1	CASRSGQGNTGELFF	TGTGCCAGCAGGTCCGGACAGGGTAACACCGGGGAGCTGTTTTTT